A selection of T cell receptor beta chains follows, all from one sample in a study of T cells after yellow fever vaccination. In TCRdb, the 5' RACE reads were re-called with MiXCR into one record per CDR3 protein. The sample has over 100,000 distinct CDR3 sequences, approximately 8.4% seen once. The source material was CD8+ T cells sorted from PBMCs, sampled 45 days after the yellow fever booster vaccination. The receptor set was obtained from a man between 25 and 39 years old who received the YFV17D yellow fever vaccine. CDR3s leave out the opening cysteine and the closing phenylalanine or tryptophan. Each record gives: J gene, V gene, D gene, CDR3 protein. The D gene is left open where the match is weak.

j_call: TRBJ2-6
v_call: TRBV11-2
d_call: TRBD2
cdr3_aa: ATSRDYPPGANVLT

j_call: TRBJ2-7
v_call: TRBV29-1
d_call: NA
cdr3_aa: SVEGETYEQY

j_call: TRBJ2-3
v_call: TRBV6-2/TRBV6-3
d_call: NA
cdr3_aa: ASSPSADTQY

j_call: TRBJ2-3
v_call: TRBV29-1
d_call: NA
cdr3_aa: SVPTGLTQY

j_call: TRBJ1-1
v_call: TRBV5-1
d_call: NA
cdr3_aa: ASSLYRAGTEAF

j_call: TRBJ2-7
v_call: TRBV20-1
d_call: NA
cdr3_aa: SASTNPMGSSYEQY

j_call: TRBJ2-5
v_call: TRBV9
d_call: TRBD2
cdr3_aa: ASSSGTSGFQETQY

j_call: TRBJ2-1
v_call: TRBV7-7
d_call: TRBD2
cdr3_aa: ASTRLAGGREQF

j_call: TRBJ2-7
v_call: TRBV4-2
d_call: TRBD2
cdr3_aa: ASSLVPGLAGGPDEQY

j_call: TRBJ2-5
v_call: TRBV4-3
d_call: NA
cdr3_aa: ASSQGGVGAMD

j_call: TRBJ1-1
v_call: TRBV5-5
d_call: NA
cdr3_aa: ASSLPGEAF

j_call: TRBJ2-1
v_call: TRBV4-3
d_call: TRBD2
cdr3_aa: ASSQETSGSVYNEQF

j_call: TRBJ2-3
v_call: TRBV7-6
d_call: TRBD1
cdr3_aa: ASSLRRDRDSDTQY

j_call: TRBJ2-7
v_call: TRBV5-5
d_call: TRBD2
cdr3_aa: ASSLLGLAGESYEQY

j_call: TRBJ1-1
v_call: TRBV9
d_call: TRBD1
cdr3_aa: ASSTGAGNTEAF

j_call: TRBJ2-3
v_call: TRBV27
d_call: TRBD2
cdr3_aa: ASSFLAGGDTDTQY

j_call: TRBJ2-1
v_call: TRBV11-2
d_call: NA
cdr3_aa: ASSSPSEGYNEQF

j_call: TRBJ2-1
v_call: TRBV29-1
d_call: TRBD2
cdr3_aa: SVDREGRYNEQF

j_call: TRBJ2-7
v_call: TRBV9
d_call: TRBD1
cdr3_aa: ASNPQGANEQY

j_call: TRBJ2-1
v_call: TRBV7-9
d_call: TRBD2
cdr3_aa: ASSLTSGFYNEQF

j_call: TRBJ2-4
v_call: TRBV27
d_call: NA
cdr3_aa: ASSLGPAGNIQY

j_call: TRBJ2-2
v_call: TRBV6-2/TRBV6-3
d_call: NA
cdr3_aa: ASGARGPNTGELF

j_call: TRBJ2-3
v_call: TRBV4-3
d_call: NA
cdr3_aa: ASSQGAFPTDTQY

j_call: TRBJ2-1
v_call: TRBV27
d_call: NA
cdr3_aa: ASSRGVYNEQF

j_call: TRBJ2-1
v_call: TRBV12-3/TRBV12-4
d_call: TRBD2
cdr3_aa: ASSTLAGESSYNEQF